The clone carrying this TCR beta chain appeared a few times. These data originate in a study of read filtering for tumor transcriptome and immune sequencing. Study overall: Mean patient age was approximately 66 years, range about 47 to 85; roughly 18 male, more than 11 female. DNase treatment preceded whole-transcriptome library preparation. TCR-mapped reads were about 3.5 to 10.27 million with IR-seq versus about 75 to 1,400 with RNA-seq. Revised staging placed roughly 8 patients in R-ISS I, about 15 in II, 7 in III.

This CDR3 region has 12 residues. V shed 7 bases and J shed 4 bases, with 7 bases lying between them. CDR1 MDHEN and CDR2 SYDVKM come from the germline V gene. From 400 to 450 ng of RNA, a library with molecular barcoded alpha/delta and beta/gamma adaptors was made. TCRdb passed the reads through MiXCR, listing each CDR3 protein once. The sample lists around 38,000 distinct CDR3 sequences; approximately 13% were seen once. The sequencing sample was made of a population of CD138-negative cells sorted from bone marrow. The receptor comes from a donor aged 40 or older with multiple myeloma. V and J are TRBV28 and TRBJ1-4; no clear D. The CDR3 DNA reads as TGTGCCAGCACGACTTATAATGAAAAACTGTTTTTT. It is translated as CASTTYNEKLFF. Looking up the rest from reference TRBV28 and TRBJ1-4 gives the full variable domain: DVKVTQSSRYLVKRTGEKVFLECVQDMDHENMFWYRQDPGLGLRLIYFSYDVKMKEKGDIPEGYSVSREKKERFSLILESASTNQTSMYLCASTTYNEKLFFGSGTQLSVL.